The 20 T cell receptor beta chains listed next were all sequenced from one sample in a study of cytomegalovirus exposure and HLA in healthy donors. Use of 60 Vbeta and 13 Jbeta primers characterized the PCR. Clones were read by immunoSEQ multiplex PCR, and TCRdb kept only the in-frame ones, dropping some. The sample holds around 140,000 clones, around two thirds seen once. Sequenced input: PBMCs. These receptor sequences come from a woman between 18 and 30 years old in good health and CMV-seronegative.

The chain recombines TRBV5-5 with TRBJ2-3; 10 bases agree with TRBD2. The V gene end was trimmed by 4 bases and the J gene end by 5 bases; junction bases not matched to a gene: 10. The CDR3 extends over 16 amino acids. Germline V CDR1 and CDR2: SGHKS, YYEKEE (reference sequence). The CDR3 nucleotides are TGTGCCAGCAGCGGCTCGGGAGCGGGAGGGAGAGATACGCAGTATTTT. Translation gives CASSGSGAGGRDTQYF. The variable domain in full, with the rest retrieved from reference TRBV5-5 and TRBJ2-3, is DAGVTQSPTHLIKTRGQQVTLRCSPISGHKSVSWYQQVLGQGPQFIFQYYEKEERGRGNFPDRFSARQFPNYSSELNVNALLLGDSALYLCASSGSGAGGRDTQYFGPGTRLTVL.

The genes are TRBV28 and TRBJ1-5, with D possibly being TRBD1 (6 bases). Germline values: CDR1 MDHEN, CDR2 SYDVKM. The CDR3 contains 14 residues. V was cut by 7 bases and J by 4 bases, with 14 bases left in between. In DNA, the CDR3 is TGTGCCAGCAAATTTCGACAGGCTAATCAGCCCCAGCATTTT. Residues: CASKFRQANQPQHF.

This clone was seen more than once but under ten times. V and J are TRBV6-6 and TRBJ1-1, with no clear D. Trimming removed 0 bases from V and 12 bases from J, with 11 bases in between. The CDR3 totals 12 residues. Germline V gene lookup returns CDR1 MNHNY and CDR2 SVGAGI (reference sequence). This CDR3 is CASSYSNVASFF. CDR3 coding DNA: TGTGCCAGCAGTTACTCGAACGTGGCATCTTTCTTT.

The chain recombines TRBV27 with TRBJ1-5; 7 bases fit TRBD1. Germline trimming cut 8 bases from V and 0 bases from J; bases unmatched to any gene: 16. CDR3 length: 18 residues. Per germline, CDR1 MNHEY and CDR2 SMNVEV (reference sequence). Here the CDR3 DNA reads TGTGCCAGCGGTGGGACAGCCCCCCAGTTCTATAGCAATCAGCCCCAGCATTTT. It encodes CASGGTAPQFYSNQPQHF.

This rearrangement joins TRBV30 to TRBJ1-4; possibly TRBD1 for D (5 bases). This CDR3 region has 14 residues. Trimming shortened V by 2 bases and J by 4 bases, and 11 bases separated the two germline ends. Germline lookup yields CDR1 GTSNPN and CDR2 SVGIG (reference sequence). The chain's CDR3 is CAWSFRQGNEKLFF. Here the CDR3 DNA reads TGTGCCTGGAGTTTCCGGCAGGGTAATGAAAAACTGTTTTTT.

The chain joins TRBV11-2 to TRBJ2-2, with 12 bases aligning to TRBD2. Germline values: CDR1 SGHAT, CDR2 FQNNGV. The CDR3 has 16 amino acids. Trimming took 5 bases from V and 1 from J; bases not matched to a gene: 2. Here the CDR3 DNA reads TGTGCCAGCAGCCCACTAGCGGGAGGGAACACCGGGGAGCTGTTTTTT. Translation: CASSPLAGGNTGELFF.

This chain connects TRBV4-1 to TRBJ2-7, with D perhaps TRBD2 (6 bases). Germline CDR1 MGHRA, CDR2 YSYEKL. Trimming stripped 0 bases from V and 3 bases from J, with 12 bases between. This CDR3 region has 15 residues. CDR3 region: CASSQDTSGYYEQYV. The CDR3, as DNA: TGCGCCAGCAGCCAAGATACAAGCGGGTACTACGAGCAGTACGTC.

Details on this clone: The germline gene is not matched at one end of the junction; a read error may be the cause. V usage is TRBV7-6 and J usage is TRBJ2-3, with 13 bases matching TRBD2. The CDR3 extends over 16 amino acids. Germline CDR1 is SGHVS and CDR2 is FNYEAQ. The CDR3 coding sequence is TGTGCTAGCAGCCCGGGACTAGCGGGGAACACAGATACGCAGTATTTT. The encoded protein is CASSPGLAGNTDTQYF.

The CDR3 DNA reads as TGTGCCAGCAGCCGGGACAGGAAGGGTACCGGGGAGCTGTTTTTT. The encoded protein is CASSRDRKGTGELFF. V usage is TRBV14 and J usage is TRBJ2-2, with 8 bases matching TRBD1. Germline lookup yields CDR1 SGHDN and CDR2 FVKESK. The CDR3 consists of 15 residues. Trimming removed 4 bases from V and 5 bases from J; junction bases left unmatched: 6.

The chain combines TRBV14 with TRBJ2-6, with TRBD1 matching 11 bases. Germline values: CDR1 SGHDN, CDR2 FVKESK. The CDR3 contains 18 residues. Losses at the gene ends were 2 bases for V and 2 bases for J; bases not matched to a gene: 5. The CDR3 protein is CASSQRWGQGAGANVLTF. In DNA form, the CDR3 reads TGTGCCAGCAGCCAACGATGGGGACAGGGGGCTGGGGCCAACGTCCTGACTTTC.

CDR3 nucleotides: TGTGCCAGCAGTTCCCCCGGGGGGGCGGGGAACACTGAAGCTTTCTTT. It encodes CASSSPGGAGNTEAFF. V usage is TRBV6-5 and J usage is TRBJ1-1, with D possibly TRBD1 on 6 matching bases. The CDR3 sequence is 16 residues long. The V end was cut by 4 bases, the J end by 1 base, with 16 bases between. In germline, CDR1 is MNHEY, CDR2 SVGAGI.

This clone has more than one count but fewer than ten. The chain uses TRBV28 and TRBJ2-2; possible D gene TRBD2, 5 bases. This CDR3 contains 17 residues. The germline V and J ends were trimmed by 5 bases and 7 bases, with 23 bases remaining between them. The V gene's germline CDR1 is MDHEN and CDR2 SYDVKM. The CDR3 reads CASSPLAEGGRNGELFF. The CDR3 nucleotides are TGTGCCAGCAGTCCCCTGGCAGAAGGAGGTCGTAACGGGGAGCTGTTTTTT.

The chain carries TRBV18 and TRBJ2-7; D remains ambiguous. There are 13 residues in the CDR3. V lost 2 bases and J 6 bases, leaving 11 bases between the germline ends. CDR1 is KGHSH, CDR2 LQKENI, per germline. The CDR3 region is CASSPGSQREQYF. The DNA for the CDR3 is TGTGCCAGCTCACCAGGGTCCCAGCGCGAGCAGTACTTC.

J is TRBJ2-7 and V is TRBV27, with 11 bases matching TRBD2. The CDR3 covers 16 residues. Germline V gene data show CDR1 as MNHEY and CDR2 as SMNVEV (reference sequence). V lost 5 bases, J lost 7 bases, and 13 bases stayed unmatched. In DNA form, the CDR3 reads TGTGCCAGCAGTCCATTTCTAGCGGGAGGAGTAGGTGAGCAGTACGTC. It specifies CASSPFLAGGVGEQYV.

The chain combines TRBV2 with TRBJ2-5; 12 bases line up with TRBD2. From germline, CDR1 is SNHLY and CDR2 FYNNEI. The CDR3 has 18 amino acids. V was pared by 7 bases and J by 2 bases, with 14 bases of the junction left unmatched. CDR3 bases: TGTGCCAGCATCGCCTTGTTACTAGCGGGGGGACGTCAAGAGACCCAGTACTTC. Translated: CASIALLLAGGRQETQYF.

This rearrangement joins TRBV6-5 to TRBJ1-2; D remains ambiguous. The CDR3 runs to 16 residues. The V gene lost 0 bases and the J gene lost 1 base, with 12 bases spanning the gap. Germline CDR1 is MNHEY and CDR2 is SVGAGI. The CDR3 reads CASSYSYSPVNYGYTF. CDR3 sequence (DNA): TGTGCCAGCAGTTACTCGTACAGCCCGGTTAACTATGGCTACACCTTC.

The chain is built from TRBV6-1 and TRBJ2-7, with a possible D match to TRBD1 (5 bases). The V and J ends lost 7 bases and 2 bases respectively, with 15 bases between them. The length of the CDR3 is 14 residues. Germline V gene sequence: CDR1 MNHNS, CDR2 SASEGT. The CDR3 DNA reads TGTGCCAGCATTAAGCAGGCAGGGACCTACGAGCAGTACTTC. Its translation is CASIKQAGTYEQYF.

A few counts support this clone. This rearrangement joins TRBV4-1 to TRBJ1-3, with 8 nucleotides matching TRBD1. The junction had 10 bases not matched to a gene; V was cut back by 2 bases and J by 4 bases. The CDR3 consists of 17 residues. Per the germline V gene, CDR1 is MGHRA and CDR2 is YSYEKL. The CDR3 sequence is CASSQRPQGADGNTIYF. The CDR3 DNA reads TGCGCCAGCAGCCAAAGACCCCAGGGGGCGGACGGAAACACCATATATTTT.

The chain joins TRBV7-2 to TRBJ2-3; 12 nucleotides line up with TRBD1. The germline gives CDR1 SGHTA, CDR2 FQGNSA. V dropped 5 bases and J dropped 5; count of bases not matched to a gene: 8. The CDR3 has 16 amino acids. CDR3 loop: CASSGRDRGRGDTQYF. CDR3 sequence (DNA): TGTGCCAGCAGCGGAAGGGACAGGGGGCGAGGAGATACGCAGTATTTT.

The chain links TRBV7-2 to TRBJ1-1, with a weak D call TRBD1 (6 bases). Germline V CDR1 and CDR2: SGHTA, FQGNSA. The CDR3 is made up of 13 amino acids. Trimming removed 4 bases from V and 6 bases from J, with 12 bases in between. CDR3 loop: CASSWQGYSEAFF. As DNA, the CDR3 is TGTGCCAGCAGCTGGCAGGGGTATTCTGAAGCTTTCTTT.